Listed below are T cell receptor beta chains from one sample, sequenced in a study of blood T cell repertoires in COVID-19. TCRdb's copy holds only in-frame clones and misses some; the assay was immunoSEQ multiplex PCR. Here the sample spans 45,000 to 55,000 clones, 90% being singletons. Input material: peripheral blood. The receptors here all came from a human donor in a cohort sampled during active COVID-19. The CDR3 runs from the conserved cysteine through the conserved F or W. Each record gives: clone size, D gene, V gene, J gene, CDR3 DNA, CDR3 protein. A D gene is named only where the DNA matches it firmly. Not every row has a clone size; where given, it reads once, few, many or a size class.

clone_size: NA
d_call: NA
v_call: TRBV11-2
j_call: TRBJ2-1
cdr3_nt: TGTGCCAGCAGCCCCGTCCAGGTTGAGCAGTTCTTC
cdr3_aa: CASSPVQVEQFF

clone_size: once
d_call: TRBD2
v_call: TRBV19
j_call: TRBJ2-1
cdr3_nt: TGTGCCAGCCCTGAGTGGCGGGAGAGCTACAATGAGCAGTTCTTC
cdr3_aa: CASPEWRESYNEQFF

clone_size: NA
d_call: TRBD2
v_call: TRBV30
j_call: TRBJ2-7
cdr3_nt: TGTGCCTGGACCCGCATAGCGGGAGGGCCGGGGGAGCAGTACTTC
cdr3_aa: CAWTRIAGGPGEQYF

clone_size: NA
d_call: NA
v_call: TRBV5-1
j_call: TRBJ2-1
cdr3_nt: TGCGCCAGCAGCTTCGTACAGAACAATGAGCAGTTCTTC
cdr3_aa: CASSFVQNNEQFF

clone_size: NA
d_call: TRBD1
v_call: TRBV5-6
j_call: TRBJ2-3
cdr3_nt: TGTGCCAGCAGCTTGCTGACAGGGGCAGCAGATACGCAGTATTTT
cdr3_aa: CASSLLTGAADTQYF

clone_size: NA
d_call: TRBD1
v_call: TRBV18
j_call: TRBJ2-1
cdr3_nt: TGTGCCAGCTCACTGGGGACAGGGGGCTACAATGAGCAGTTCTTC
cdr3_aa: CASSLGTGGYNEQFF

clone_size: NA
d_call: NA
v_call: TRBV18
j_call: TRBJ1-1
cdr3_nt: TGTGCCAGCTCACACCGGGTAAACACTGAAGCTTTCTTT
cdr3_aa: CASSHRVNTEAFF

clone_size: NA
d_call: NA
v_call: TRBV10-3
j_call: TRBJ2-7
cdr3_nt: TGTGCCATGGGGGCAGACTACGAGCAGTACTTC
cdr3_aa: CAMGADYEQYF

clone_size: once
d_call: NA
v_call: TRBV27
j_call: TRBJ1-5
cdr3_nt: TGTGCCAGCAGTTTACTTTACGGGGGGAGGCCCCAGCATTTT
cdr3_aa: CASSLLYGGRPQHF

clone_size: few
d_call: NA
v_call: TRBV9
j_call: TRBJ2-5
cdr3_nt: TGTGCCAGCAGCGTAGGGACATTACAAGAGACCCAGTACTTC
cdr3_aa: CASSVGTLQETQYF

clone_size: NA
d_call: NA
v_call: TRBV12-3/TRBV12-4
j_call: TRBJ1-3
cdr3_nt: TGTGCCAGCAGGCGGGACCTCGGAAACACCATATATTTT
cdr3_aa: CASRRDLGNTIYF

clone_size: NA
d_call: NA
v_call: TRBV5-6
j_call: TRBJ2-3
cdr3_nt: TGTGCCAGCAGCCTCCGCGGGGGCCGCACAGATACGCAGTATTTT
cdr3_aa: CASSLRGGRTDTQYF

clone_size: NA
d_call: NA
v_call: TRBV19
j_call: TRBJ2-3
cdr3_nt: TGTGCCAGTAGTTCCAGAGACTATCAAGATACGCAGTATTTT
cdr3_aa: CASSSRDYQDTQYF

clone_size: NA
d_call: NA
v_call: TRBV6-1
j_call: TRBJ1-1
cdr3_nt: TGTGCCAGCAGTGACGGGGTCCCGGACACTGAAGCTTTCTTT
cdr3_aa: CASSDGVPDTEAFF

clone_size: NA
d_call: NA
v_call: TRBV5-1
j_call: TRBJ2-3
cdr3_nt: TGCGCCAGCAGCTTTTCGGCCGAGGGTACGCAGTATTTT
cdr3_aa: CASSFSAEGTQYF

clone_size: NA
d_call: TRBD1
v_call: TRBV5-1
j_call: TRBJ2-5
cdr3_nt: TGCGCCAGCCATCAGACAGGGGTCCAAGAGACCCAGTACTTC
cdr3_aa: CASHQTGVQETQYF

clone_size: NA
d_call: NA
v_call: TRBV28
j_call: TRBJ1-4
cdr3_nt: TGTGCCAGCAGGGGGGGGGCGCGGGCTGAAAAACTGTTTTTT
cdr3_aa: CASRGGARAEKLFF

clone_size: NA
d_call: TRBD1
v_call: TRBV11-2
j_call: TRBJ2-1
cdr3_nt: TGTGCCAGCAGTCGCCGTGACAGGGGGCTGAACAATGAGCAGTTCTTC
cdr3_aa: CASSRRDRGLNNEQFF

clone_size: few
d_call: NA
v_call: TRBV5-5
j_call: TRBJ1-1
cdr3_nt: TGTGCCAGCACCATCCCGAACACTGAAGCTTTCTTT
cdr3_aa: CASTIPNTEAFF

clone_size: NA
d_call: NA
v_call: TRBV10-2
j_call: TRBJ2-7
cdr3_nt: TGCGCCAGCAGTGCCGGCGGACTCTACGAGCAGTACTTC
cdr3_aa: CASSAGGLYEQYF

clone_size: NA
d_call: NA
v_call: TRBV28
j_call: TRBJ1-1
cdr3_nt: TGTGCCAGCAGTTTGGGCAGGCGTCGGTTCACTGAAGCTTTCTTT
cdr3_aa: CASSLGRRRFTEAFF

clone_size: NA
d_call: TRBD2
v_call: TRBV24-1
j_call: TRBJ2-1
cdr3_nt: TGTGCCACCAGTGACCCCGGGACTAGCGACGGGAATGAGCAGTTCTTC
cdr3_aa: CATSDPGTSDGNEQFF

clone_size: NA
d_call: TRBD1
v_call: TRBV28
j_call: TRBJ2-7
cdr3_nt: TGTGCCAGCAGTCCAGGGACAGGGGCGGCCTACGAGCAGTACTTC
cdr3_aa: CASSPGTGAAYEQYF

clone_size: NA
d_call: TRBD1
v_call: TRBV6-1
j_call: TRBJ2-2
cdr3_nt: TGTGCCAGCAGTGGACCACCTGCGACAGGGAAGAACACCGGGGAGCTGTTTTTT
cdr3_aa: CASSGPPATGKNTGELFF

clone_size: NA
d_call: TRBD1
v_call: TRBV19
j_call: TRBJ1-5
cdr3_nt: TGTGCCAGTGCCGGGACAGGGTTCCAGCCCCAGCATTTT
cdr3_aa: CASAGTGFQPQHF

clone_size: NA
d_call: NA
v_call: TRBV7-9
j_call: TRBJ2-7
cdr3_nt: TGTGCCAGCAGCTTAGCACAGGGCGACTACGAGCAGTACTTC
cdr3_aa: CASSLAQGDYEQYF

clone_size: NA
d_call: NA
v_call: TRBV5-6
j_call: TRBJ2-7
cdr3_nt: TGTGCCAGCAGCTCCCCAGGAGAGCAGTACTTC
cdr3_aa: CASSSPGEQYF

clone_size: NA
d_call: NA
v_call: TRBV3-1/TRBV3-2
j_call: TRBJ2-5
cdr3_nt: TGTGCCAGCAGCCAACGAGCCGCAGGGGGGTCCCAGTACTTC
cdr3_aa: CASSQRAAGGSQYF

clone_size: NA
d_call: TRBD1
v_call: TRBV9
j_call: TRBJ2-7
cdr3_nt: TGTGCCAGCAGCGTAACAGGGGGCGGCTACGAGCAGTACTTC
cdr3_aa: CASSVTGGGYEQYF

clone_size: NA
d_call: NA
v_call: TRBV7-2
j_call: TRBJ1-2
cdr3_nt: TGTGCCAGCAGCTACTTAGCGGGCCCCCTTAACTATGGCTACACCTTC
cdr3_aa: CASSYLAGPLNYGYTF

clone_size: NA
d_call: TRBD1
v_call: TRBV19
j_call: TRBJ2-1
cdr3_nt: TGTGCCAGTAGCAAACCGGGGGACAGGGGTAGAAATGAGCAGTTCTTC
cdr3_aa: CASSKPGDRGRNEQFF

clone_size: NA
d_call: NA
v_call: TRBV25-1
j_call: TRBJ2-1
cdr3_nt: TGTGCCAGCAGTGAAGCTTCGGCTAGCGAAAACAATGAGCAGTTCTTC
cdr3_aa: CASSEASASENNEQFF

clone_size: NA
d_call: TRBD1
v_call: TRBV30
j_call: TRBJ2-7
cdr3_nt: TGTGCCTGGAGTTCAGGGGGCCCTGTCGACGAGCAGTACTTC
cdr3_aa: CAWSSGGPVDEQYF

clone_size: once
d_call: TRBD2
v_call: TRBV18
j_call: TRBJ2-3
cdr3_nt: TGTGCCAGCTCATCGGGACTAGCGGGAGCAGGAGATACGCAGTATTTT
cdr3_aa: CASSSGLAGAGDTQYF

clone_size: NA
d_call: TRBD2
v_call: TRBV13
j_call: TRBJ2-3
cdr3_nt: TGTGCCAGCGGCGGGCGGGAGGGCCGGATCACAGATACGCAGTATTTT
cdr3_aa: CASGGREGRITDTQYF

clone_size: once
d_call: NA
v_call: TRBV19
j_call: TRBJ2-5
cdr3_nt: TGTGCCAGTAGTATAGGGAGGGTTGGAGAGACCCAGTACTTC
cdr3_aa: CASSIGRVGETQYF

clone_size: NA
d_call: NA
v_call: TRBV27
j_call: TRBJ2-4
cdr3_nt: TGTGCCAGCAGTTTGGGAGGTACAGCCAAAAACATTCAGTACTTC
cdr3_aa: CASSLGGTAKNIQYF

clone_size: NA
d_call: TRBD2
v_call: TRBV11-2
j_call: TRBJ2-3
cdr3_nt: TGTGCCAGCAGCTTAGTGGGACTAGCGATCACAGATACGCAGTATTTT
cdr3_aa: CASSLVGLAITDTQYF

clone_size: NA
d_call: NA
v_call: TRBV2
j_call: TRBJ1-1
cdr3_nt: TGTGCCAAAACACAGGTAGAGAACACTGAAGCTTTCTTT
cdr3_aa: CAKTQVENTEAFF

clone_size: NA
d_call: TRBD2
v_call: TRBV5-4
j_call: TRBJ2-3
cdr3_nt: TGTGCCAGCAGCCCCCAGGGCGGGAGAACAGATACGCAGTATTTT
cdr3_aa: CASSPQGGRTDTQYF

clone_size: few
d_call: NA
v_call: TRBV2
j_call: TRBJ2-7
cdr3_nt: TGTGCCAGCAGTGAAGGTGCGGGGATCGAGCAGTACTTC
cdr3_aa: CASSEGAGIEQYF

clone_size: few
d_call: TRBD2
v_call: TRBV7-3
j_call: TRBJ2-1
cdr3_nt: TGTGCCAGCAGCTTAGCTAGCGGGTACAATGAGCAGTTCTTC
cdr3_aa: CASSLASGYNEQFF